The present T cell receptor (beta chain) was sequenced within a study of graft-versus-host responses after intestinal transplantation. Study summary: Transplants given to recipients were multivisceral, liver-intestinal, or isolated intestinal.

Some clones are missing from TCRdb's copy, which holds only in-frame ones; the method was immunoSEQ multiplex PCR. The sample consists of tens of thousands of clones, under 95% of them appearing once. Concerning this clone: Its target is unknown.

The CDR3 has 8 amino acids. The V and J ends lost 5 bases and 14 bases respectively, with 9 bases between them. Germline CDR1 reads DFQATT; CDR2 reads SNEGSKA (reference sequence). This sample comprised unstimulated CD8+ T cells sorted from spleen or lymph node cells, obtained before transplant. This clonotype originated in a human donor who was the organ donor for an intestinal transplant. The chain carries TRBV20-1 and TRBJ1-1, with D possibly being TRBD1 (5 bases). The CDR3 loop reads CSAGAGFF. CDR3 DNA: TGCAGTGCTGGGGCTGGGTTCTTT.